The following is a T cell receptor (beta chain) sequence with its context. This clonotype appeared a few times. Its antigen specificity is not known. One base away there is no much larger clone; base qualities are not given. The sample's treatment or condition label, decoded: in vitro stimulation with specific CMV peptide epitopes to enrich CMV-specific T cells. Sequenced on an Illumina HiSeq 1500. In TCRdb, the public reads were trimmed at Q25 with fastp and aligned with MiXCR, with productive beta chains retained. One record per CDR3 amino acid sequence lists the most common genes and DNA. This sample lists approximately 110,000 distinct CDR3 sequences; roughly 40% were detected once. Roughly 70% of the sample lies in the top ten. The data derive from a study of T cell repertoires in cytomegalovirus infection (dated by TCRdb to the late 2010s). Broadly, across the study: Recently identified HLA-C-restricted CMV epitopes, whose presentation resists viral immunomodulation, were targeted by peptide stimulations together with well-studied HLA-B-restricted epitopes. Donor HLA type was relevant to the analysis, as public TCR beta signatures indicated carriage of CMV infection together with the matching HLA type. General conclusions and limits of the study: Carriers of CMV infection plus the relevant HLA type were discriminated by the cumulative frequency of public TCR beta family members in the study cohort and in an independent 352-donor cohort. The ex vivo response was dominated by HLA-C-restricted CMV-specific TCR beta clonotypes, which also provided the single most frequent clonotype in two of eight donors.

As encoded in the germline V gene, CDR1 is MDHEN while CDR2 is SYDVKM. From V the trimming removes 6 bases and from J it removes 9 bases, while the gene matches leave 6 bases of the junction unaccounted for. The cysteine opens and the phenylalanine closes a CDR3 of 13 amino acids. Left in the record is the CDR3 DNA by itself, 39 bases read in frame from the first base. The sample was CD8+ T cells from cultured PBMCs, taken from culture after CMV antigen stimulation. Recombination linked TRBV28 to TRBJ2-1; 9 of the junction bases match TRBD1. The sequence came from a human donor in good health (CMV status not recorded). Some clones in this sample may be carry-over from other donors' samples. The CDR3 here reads CASSWDRATEQFF. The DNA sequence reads TGTGCCAGCAGCTGGGACAGGGCTACTGAGCAGTTCTTC.